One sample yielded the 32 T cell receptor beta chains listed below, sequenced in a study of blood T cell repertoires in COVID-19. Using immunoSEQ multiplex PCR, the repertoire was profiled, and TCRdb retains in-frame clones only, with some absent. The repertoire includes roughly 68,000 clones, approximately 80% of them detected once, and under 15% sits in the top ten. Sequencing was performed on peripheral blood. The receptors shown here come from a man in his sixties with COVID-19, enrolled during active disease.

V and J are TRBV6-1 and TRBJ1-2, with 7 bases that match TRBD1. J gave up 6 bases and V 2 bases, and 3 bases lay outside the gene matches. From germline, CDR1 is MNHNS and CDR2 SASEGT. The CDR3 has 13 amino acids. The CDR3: CASSEQGVDGYTF. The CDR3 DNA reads TGTGCCAGCAGTGAACAGGGGGTAGATGGCTACACCTTC.

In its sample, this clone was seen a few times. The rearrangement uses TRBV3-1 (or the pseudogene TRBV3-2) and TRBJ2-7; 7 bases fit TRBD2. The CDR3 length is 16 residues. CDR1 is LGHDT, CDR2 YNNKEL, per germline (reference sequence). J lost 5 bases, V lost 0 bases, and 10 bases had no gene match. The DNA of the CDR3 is TGTGCCAGCAGCCAAGACCAAGCGGGAAAGACCCACGAGCAGTACTTC. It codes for CASSQDQAGKTHEQYF.

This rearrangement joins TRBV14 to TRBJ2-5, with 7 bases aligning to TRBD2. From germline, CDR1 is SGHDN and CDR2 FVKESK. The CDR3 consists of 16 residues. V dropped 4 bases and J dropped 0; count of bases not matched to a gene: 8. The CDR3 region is CASSRGEGTYQETQYF. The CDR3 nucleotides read TGTGCCAGCAGCCGGGGGGAGGGGACGTACCAAGAGACCCAGTACTTC. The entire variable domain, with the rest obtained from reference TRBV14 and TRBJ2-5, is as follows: EAGVTQFPSHSVIEKGQTVTLRCDPISGHDNLYWYRRVMGKEIKFLLHFVKESKQDESGMPNNRFLAERTGGTYSTLKVQPAELEDSGVYFCASSRGEGTYQETQYFGPGTRLLVL.

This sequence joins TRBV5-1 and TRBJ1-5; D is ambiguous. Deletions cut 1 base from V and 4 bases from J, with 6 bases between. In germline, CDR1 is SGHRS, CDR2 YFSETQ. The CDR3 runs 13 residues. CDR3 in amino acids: CASSLNGNQPQHF. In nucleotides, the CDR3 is TGCGCCAGCAGCTTGAACGGTAATCAGCCCCAGCATTTT.

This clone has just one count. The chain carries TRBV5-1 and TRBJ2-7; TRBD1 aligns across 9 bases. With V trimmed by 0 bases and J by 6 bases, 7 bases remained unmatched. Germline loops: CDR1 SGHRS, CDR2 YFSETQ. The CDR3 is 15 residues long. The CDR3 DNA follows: TGCGCCAGCAGCTTGGCCGGGACAGGGATTGGCGAGCAGTACTTC. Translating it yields CASSLAGTGIGEQYF.

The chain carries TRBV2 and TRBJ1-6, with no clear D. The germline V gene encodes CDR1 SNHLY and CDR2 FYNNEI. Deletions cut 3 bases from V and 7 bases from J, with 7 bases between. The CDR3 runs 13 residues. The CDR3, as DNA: TGTGCCAGCAGTGACAGTTCAAATTCACCCCTCCACTTT. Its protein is CASSDSSNSPLHF.

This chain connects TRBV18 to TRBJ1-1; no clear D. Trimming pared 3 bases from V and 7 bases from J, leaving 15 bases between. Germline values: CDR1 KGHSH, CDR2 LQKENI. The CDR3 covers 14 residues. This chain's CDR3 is CASSPGIVGNEAFF. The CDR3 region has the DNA TGTGCCAGCTCACCGGGCATAGTTGGAAATGAAGCTTTCTTT.

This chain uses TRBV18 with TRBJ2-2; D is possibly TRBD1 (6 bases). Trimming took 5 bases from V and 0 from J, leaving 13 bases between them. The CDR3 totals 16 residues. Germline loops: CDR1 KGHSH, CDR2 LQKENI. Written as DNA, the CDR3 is TGTGCCAGCTCAACGGACAGCCTCTCGAACACCGGGGAGCTGTTTTTT. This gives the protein CASSTDSLSNTGELFF.

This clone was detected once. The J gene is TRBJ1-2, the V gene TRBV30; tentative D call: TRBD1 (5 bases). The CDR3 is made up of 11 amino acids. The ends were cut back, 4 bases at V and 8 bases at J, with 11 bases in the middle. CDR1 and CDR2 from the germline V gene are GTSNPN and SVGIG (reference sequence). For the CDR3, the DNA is TGTGCCTGGAACTCAGGGTGGGGCTACACCTTC. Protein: CAWNSGWGYTF.

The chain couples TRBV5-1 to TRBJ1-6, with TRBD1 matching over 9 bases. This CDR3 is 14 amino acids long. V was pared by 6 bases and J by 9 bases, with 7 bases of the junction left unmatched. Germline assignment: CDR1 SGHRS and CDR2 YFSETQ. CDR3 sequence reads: CASTPGQGSSPLHF. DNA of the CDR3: TGCGCCAGCACCCCGGGACAGGGAAGTTCACCCCTCCACTTT.

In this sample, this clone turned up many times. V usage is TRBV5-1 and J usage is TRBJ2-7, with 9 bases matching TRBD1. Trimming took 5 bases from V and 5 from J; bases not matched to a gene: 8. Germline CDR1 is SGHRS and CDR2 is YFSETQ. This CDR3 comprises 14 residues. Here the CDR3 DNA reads TGCGCCAGCAGTCCGGGACAGGGTACCCACGAGCAGTACTTC. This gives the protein CASSPGQGTHEQYF.

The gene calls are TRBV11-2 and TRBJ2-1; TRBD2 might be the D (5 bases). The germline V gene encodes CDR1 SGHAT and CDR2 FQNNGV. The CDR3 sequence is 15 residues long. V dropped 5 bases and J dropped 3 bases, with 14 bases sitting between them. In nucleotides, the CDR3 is TGTGCCAGCAGCCCCCGGACTGGGAACTACAATGAGCAGTTCTTC. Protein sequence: CASSPRTGNYNEQFF.

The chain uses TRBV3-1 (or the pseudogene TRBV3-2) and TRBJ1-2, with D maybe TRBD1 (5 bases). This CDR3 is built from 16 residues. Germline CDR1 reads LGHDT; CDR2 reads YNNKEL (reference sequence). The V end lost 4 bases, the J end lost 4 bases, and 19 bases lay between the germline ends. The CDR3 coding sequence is TGTGCCAGCAGCCCCGGGGGGGATCGCGCATTCTATGGCTACACCTTC. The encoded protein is CASSPGGDRAFYGYTF.

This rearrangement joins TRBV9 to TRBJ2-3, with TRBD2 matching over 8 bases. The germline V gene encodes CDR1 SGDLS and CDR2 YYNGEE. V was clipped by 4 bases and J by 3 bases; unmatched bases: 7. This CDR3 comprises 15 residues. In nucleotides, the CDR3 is TGTGCCAGCAGCACCGGACTAGCAGTAACAGATACGCAGTATTTT. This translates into CASSTGLAVTDTQYF.

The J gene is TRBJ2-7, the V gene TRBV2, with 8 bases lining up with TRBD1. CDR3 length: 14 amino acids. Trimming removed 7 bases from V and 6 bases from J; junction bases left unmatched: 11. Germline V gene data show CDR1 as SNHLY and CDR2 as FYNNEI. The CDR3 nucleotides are TGTGCCAGCACAGACTCCGGGACAGGTGGCGAGCAGTACTTC. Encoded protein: CASTDSGTGGEQYF.

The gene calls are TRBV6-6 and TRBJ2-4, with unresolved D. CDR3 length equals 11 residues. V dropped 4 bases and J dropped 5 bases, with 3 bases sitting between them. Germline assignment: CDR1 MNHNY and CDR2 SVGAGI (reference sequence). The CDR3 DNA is TGTGCCAGCAGTTCTCAAAACATTCAGTACTTC. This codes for CASSSQNIQYF.

CDR3 coding DNA: TGTGCCAGCAGCTTGGACTCTCTGGGGGGAGCTTTCTTT. This translates into CASSLDSLGGAFF. This chain uses TRBV5-4 with TRBJ1-1, with D possibly being TRBD1 (5 bases). The CDR3 has 13 amino acids. CDR1 and CDR2 from the germline V gene are SGHNT and YYREEE (reference sequence). The V and J ends lost 0 bases and 10 bases respectively, with 13 bases between them. Drawing the rest from reference TRBV5-4 and TRBJ1-1, the complete variable domain is ETGVTQSPTHLIKTRGQQVTLRCSSQSGHNTVSWYQQALGQGPQFIFQYYREEENGRGNFPPRFSGLQFPNYSSELNVNALELDDSALYLCASSLDSLGGAFFGQGTRLTVV.

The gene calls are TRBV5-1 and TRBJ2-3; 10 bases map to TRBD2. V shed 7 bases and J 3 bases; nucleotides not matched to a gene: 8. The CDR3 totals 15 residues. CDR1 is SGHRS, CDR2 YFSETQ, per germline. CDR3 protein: CASGILAGGTDTQYF. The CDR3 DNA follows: TGCGCCAGCGGCATTTTAGCGGGGGGTACAGATACGCAGTATTTT.

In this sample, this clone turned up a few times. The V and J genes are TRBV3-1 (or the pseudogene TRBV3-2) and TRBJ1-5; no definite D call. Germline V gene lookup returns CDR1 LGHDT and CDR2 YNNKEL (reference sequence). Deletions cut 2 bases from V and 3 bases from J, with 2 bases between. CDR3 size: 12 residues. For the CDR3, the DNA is TGTGCCAGCAGCCAACACAATCAGCCCCAGCATTTT. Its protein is CASSQHNQPQHF.

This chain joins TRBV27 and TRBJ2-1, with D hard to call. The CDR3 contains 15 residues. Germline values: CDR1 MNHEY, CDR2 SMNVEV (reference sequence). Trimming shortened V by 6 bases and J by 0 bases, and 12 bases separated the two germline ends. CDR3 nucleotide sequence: TGTGCCAGCAGCTCCCGGCGGAGCTCCTACAATGAGCAGTTCTTC. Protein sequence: CASSSRRSSYNEQFF.

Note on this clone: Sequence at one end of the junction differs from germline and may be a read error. The DNA for the CDR3 is TGTGCCGTACGAGGGAGTACCTTAGCTAACAATGGCTACACCTTC. This codes for CAVRGSTLANNGYTF. The chain couples TRBV10-3 to TRBJ1-2, with D uncertain. The CDR3 contains 15 residues. The germline V gene has CDR1 ENHRY and CDR2 SYGVKD.

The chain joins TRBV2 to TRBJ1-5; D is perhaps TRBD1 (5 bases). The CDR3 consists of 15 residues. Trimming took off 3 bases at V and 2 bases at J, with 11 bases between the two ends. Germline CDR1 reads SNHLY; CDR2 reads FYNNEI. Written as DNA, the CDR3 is TGTGCCAGCAGTGAGTCGACAGTCCGCAATCAGCCCCAGCATTTT. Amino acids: CASSESTVRNQPQHF.

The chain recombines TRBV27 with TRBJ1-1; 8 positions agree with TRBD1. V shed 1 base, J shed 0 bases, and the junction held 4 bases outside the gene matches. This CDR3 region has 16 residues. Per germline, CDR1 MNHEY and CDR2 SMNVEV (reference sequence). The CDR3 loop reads CASSLWAGGVNTEAFF. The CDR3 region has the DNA TGTGCCAGCAGTTTATGGGCAGGGGGCGTGAACACTGAAGCTTTCTTT.

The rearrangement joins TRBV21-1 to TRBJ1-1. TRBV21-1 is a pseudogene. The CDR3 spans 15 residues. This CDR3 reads CASSKSGGPPAEAFF. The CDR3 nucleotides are TGTGCCAGCAGCAAAAGCGGGGGGCCCCCGGCTGAAGCTTTCTTT.

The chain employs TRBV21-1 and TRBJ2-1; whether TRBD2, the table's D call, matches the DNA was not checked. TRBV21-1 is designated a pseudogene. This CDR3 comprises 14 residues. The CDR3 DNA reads TGTGCCAGCCAGGGAGGTCCGGTCTACAATGAGCAGTTCTTC. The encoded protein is CASQGGPVYNEQFF.

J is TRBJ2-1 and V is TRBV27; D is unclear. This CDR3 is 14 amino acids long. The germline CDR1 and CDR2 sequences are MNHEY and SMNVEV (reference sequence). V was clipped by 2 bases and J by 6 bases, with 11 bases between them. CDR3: CASSLNIQFNEQFF. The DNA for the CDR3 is TGTGCCAGCAGTTTAAACATTCAATTCAATGAGCAGTTCTTC.

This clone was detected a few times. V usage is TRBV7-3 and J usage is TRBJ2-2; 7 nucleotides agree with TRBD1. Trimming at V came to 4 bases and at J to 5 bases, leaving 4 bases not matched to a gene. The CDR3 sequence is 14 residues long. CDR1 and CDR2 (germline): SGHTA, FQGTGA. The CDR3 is CASSSQGETGELFF. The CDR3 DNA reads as TGTGCCAGCAGCTCTCAGGGGGAAACCGGGGAGCTGTTTTTT.

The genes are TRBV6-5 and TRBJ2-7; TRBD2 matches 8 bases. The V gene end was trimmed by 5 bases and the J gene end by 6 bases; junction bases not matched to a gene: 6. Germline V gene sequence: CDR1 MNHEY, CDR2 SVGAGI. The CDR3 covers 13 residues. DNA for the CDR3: TGTGCCAGCAGTAACAATCGGGGGGGCGAGCAGTACTTC. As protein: CASSNNRGGEQYF.

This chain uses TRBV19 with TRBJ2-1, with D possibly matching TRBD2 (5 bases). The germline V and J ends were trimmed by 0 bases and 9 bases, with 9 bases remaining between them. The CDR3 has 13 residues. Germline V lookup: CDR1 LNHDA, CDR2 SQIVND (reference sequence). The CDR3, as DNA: TGTGCCAGTAGTATAGAAGGAGGAAGTGAGCAGTTCTTC. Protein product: CASSIEGGSEQFF.

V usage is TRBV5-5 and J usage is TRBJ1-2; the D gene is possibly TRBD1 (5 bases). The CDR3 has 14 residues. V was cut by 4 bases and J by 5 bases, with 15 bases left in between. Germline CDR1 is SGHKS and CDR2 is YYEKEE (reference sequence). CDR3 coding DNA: TGTGCCAGCAGCGTGGAAGGGGCCGGGTATGGCTACACCTTC. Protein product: CASSVEGAGYGYTF.

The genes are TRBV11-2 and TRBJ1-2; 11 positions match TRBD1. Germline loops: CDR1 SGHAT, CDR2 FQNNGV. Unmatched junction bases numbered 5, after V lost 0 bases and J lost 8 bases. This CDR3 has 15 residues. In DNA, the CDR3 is TGTGCCAGCAGCTTAGATCGGGGGACAGGGGGAGGCTACACCTTC. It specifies CASSLDRGTGGGYTF.

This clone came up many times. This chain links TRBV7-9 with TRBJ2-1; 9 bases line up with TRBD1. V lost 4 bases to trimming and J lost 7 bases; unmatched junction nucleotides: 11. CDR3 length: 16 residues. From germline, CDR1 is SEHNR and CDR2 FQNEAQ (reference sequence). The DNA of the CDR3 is TGTGCCAGCAGCTATCTCTGGACAGGGGCGATGAATGAGCAGTTCTTC. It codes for CASSYLWTGAMNEQFF.